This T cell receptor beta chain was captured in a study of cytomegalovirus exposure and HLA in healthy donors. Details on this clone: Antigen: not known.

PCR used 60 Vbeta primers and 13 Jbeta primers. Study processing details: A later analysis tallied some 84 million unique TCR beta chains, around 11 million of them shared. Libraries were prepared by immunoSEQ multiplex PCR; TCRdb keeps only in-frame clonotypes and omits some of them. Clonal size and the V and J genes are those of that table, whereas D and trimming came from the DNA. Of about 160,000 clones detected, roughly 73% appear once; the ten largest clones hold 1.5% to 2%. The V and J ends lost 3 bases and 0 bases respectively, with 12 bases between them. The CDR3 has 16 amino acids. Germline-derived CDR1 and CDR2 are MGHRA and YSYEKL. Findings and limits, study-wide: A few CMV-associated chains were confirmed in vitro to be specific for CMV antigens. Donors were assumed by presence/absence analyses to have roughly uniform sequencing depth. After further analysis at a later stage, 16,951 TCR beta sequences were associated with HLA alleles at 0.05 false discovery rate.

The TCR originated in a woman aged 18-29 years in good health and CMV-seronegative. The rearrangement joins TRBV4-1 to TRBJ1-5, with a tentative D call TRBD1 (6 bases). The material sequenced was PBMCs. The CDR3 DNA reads TGCGCCAGCAGCCACTGGACAGAACCTAGCAATCAGCCCCAGCATTTT. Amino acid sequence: CASSHWTEPSNQPQHF.